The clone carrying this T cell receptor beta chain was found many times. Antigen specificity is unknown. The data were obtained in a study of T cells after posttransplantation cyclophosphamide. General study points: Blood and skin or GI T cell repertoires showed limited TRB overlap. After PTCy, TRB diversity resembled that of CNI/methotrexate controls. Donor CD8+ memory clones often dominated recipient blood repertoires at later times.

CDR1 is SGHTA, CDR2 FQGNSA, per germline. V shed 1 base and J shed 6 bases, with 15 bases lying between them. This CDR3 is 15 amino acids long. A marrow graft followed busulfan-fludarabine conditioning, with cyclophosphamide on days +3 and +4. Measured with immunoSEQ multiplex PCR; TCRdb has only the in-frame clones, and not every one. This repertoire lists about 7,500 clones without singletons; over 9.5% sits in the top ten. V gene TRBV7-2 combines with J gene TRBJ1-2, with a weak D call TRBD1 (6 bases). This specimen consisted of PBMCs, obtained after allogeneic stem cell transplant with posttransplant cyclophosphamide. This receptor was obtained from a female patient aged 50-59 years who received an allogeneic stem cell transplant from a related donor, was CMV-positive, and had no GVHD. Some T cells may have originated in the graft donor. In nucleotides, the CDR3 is TGTGCCAGCAGCTTAGATAGTTACAGGGAGGATGGCTACACCTTC. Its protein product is CASSLDSYREDGYTF.